Listed here are 21 T cell receptor beta chains from one sample, sequenced in a study of blood T cell repertoires in COVID-19. Libraries were prepared by immunoSEQ multiplex PCR; TCRdb keeps only in-frame clonotypes and omits some of them. The top ten hold 15% to 17% of the sample, which has approximately 290,000 clones, roughly 80% seen once. The sequencing sample was made of peripheral blood. The receptors come from a person between 65 and 79 years old with COVID-19, enrolled during active disease.

This clone was seen ten or more times. V usage is TRBV6-1 and J usage is TRBJ1-5; D is undetermined. The CDR3 totals 13 residues. Germline values: CDR1 MNHNS, CDR2 SASEGT. Deletions cut 0 bases from V and 4 bases from J, with 4 bases between. Here the CDR3 reads CASSEAPNQPQHF. CDR3 DNA: TGTGCCAGCAGTGAAGCCCCAAATCAGCCCCAGCATTTT.

V and J are TRBV5-6 and TRBJ2-1, with TRBD2 matching 11 bases. The germline V gene has CDR1 SGHDT and CDR2 YYEEEE. The CDR3 is 15 residues long. Trimming cost V 0 bases and J 6 bases; bases outside gene matches: 2. The CDR3 loop reads CASSLGLAGGNEQFF. CDR3 sequence (DNA): TGTGCCAGCAGCTTGGGGCTAGCGGGAGGCAATGAGCAGTTCTTC. Supplemented by reference TRBV5-6 and TRBJ2-1, the full variable domain reads DAGVTQSPTHLIKTRGQQVTLRCSPKSGHDTVSWYQQALGQGPQFIFQYYEEEERQRGNFPDRFSGHQFPNYSSELNVNALLLGDSALYLCASSLGLAGGNEQFFGPGTRLTVL.

The chain is built from TRBV7-9 and TRBJ2-5; 8 bases fit TRBD1. After removal of 1 base from V and 4 bases from J, the junction contained 8 bases not matched to a gene. The CDR3 covers 16 residues. Per the germline V gene, CDR1 is SEHNR and CDR2 is FQNEAQ (reference sequence). In DNA, the CDR3 is TGTGCCAGCAGCTTAGTTCAACCGACAGGGGCAGAGACCCAGTACTTC. It yields the protein CASSLVQPTGAETQYF.

The gene calls are TRBV5-6 and TRBJ1-5; tentatively, D is TRBD1 (5 bases). The V end was cut by 1 base, the J end by 5 bases, with 10 bases between. CDR3 length equals 14 residues. The germline CDR1 and CDR2 sequences are SGHDT and YYEEEE. CDR3 protein: CASSLTGGDQPQHF. DNA of the CDR3: TGTGCCAGCAGCTTGACGGGGGGGGATCAGCCCCAGCATTTT.

This clone has only a few counts. The V and J genes are TRBV7-8 and TRBJ2-2; 8 nucleotides match TRBD1. From germline, CDR1 is SGHVS and CDR2 FQNEAQ. The CDR3 runs to 17 residues. The trim removed 0 bases at V and 7 bases at J, leaving 10 bases unmatched. CDR3 protein: CASSLAGYGQGSGELFF. CDR3 coding DNA: TGTGCCAGCAGCTTAGCGGGATACGGACAGGGAAGCGGGGAGCTGTTTTTT.

The rearrangement uses TRBV6-2 or TRBV6-3 and TRBJ1-5; no reliable D call. The CDR3 has 12 residues. V lost 6 bases and J 3 bases, leaving 6 bases between the germline ends. The germline V gene has CDR1 MNHEY and CDR2 SVGEGT. This CDR3 reads CASSLVNQPQHF. CDR3 nucleotide sequence: TGTGCCAGCAGCCTCGTCAATCAGCCCCAGCATTTT.

J is TRBJ2-1 and V is TRBV7-6, with 10 bases that match TRBD2. V was clipped by 2 bases and J by 9 bases; unmatched bases: 7. Germline loops: CDR1 SGHVS, CDR2 FNYEAQ. This CDR3 has 15 amino acids. The CDR3 coding sequence is TGTGCCAGCAGCTTAATTAGCGGGGGGCCGGGTGAGCAGTTCTTC. It translates to CASSLISGGPGEQFF.

Turning to this clone: Germline and junction disagree at one end, which may indicate a read error. The chain combines TRBV30 with TRBJ1-6; weak D call: TRBD1 (5 bases). Germline-derived CDR1 and CDR2 are GTSNPN and SVGIG (reference sequence). CDR3 length: 13 residues. DNA for the CDR3: TGTGCCTGGAGTGTTCGTCGGGGGTCACTCCTCCACTTT. Protein sequence: CAWSVRRGSLLHF.

The chain links TRBV9 to TRBJ1-3; weak D call: TRBD1 (6 bases). The germline V gene has CDR1 SGDLS and CDR2 YYNGEE. CDR3 length: 15 residues. Between the trimmed V and J ends, which lost 4 bases and 0 bases, there was a span of 11 bases. The CDR3 DNA is TGTGCCAGCAGCCAAACGACAGGCTCTGGAAACACCATATATTTT. Its translation is CASSQTTGSGNTIYF.

V gene TRBV7-2 combines with J gene TRBJ2-7; D remains unclear. Trimming took off 4 bases at V and 2 bases at J, with 3 bases between the two ends. CDR3 size: 11 residues. CDR1 is SGHTA, CDR2 FQGNSA, per germline. The CDR3 sequence: CASSSTYEQYF. CDR3 in DNA: TGTGCCAGCAGCTCAACCTACGAGCAGTACTTC.

This chain connects TRBV28 to TRBJ1-5; TRBD1 agrees at 9 bases. CDR1 and CDR2 (germline): MDHEN, SYDVKM. The V segment lost 6 bases and the J segment 7 bases; nucleotides outside the gene matches: 13. The CDR3 covers 16 residues. The CDR3 coding sequence is TGTGCCAGCAGCCCTCCCCTACAGGGGGCAGGGCAGCCCCAGCATTTT. It is translated as CASSPPLQGAGQPQHF.

The J gene is TRBJ1-5, the V gene TRBV28; 8 nucleotides align to TRBD1. The germline CDR1 and CDR2 sequences are MDHEN and SYDVKM. With 4 bases clipped from V and 2 bases from J, the junction kept 16 bases outside the gene matches. This CDR3 contains 19 residues. The chain's CDR3 is CASSSPKTGAPVGNQPQHF. The CDR3 DNA is TGTGCCAGCAGTTCCCCCAAGACAGGGGCCCCAGTTGGCAATCAGCCCCAGCATTTT.

V is TRBV19 and J is TRBJ1-6; D remains ambiguous. The CDR3 loop spans 12 amino acids. The germline CDR1 and CDR2 sequences are LNHDA and SQIVND (reference sequence). V was pared by 4 bases and J by 7 bases, with 5 bases between. CDR3 bases: TGTGCCAGTAGTAGTCAAAATTCACCCCTCCACTTT. Translating it yields CASSSQNSPLHF.

This clone has just a few counts. V is TRBV10-1 and J is TRBJ2-5; tentative D call: TRBD1 (6 bases). Germline CDR1 reads WNHNN; CDR2 reads SYGVQD (reference sequence). CDR3 length: 18 residues. V lost 2 bases to trimming and J lost 2 bases, with 21 bases between them. The CDR3 DNA is TGCGCCAGCAGTGAGAGAGGGGTACAGGGTCCCGCGCAAGAGACCCAGTACTTC. This sequence encodes CASSERGVQGPAQETQYF.

This chain uses TRBV28 with TRBJ2-1; possibly TRBD2 for D (7 bases). Trimming removed 2 bases from V and 10 bases from J, with 15 bases in between. Germline V lookup: CDR1 MDHEN, CDR2 SYDVKM. CDR3 length equals 14 residues. CDR3 in DNA: TGTGCCAGCAGTTTAGGCCCGGGGGGCGCCGAGCAGTTCTTC. Its protein is CASSLGPGGAEQFF. Using reference TRBV28 and TRBJ2-1 for the parts outside the CDR3, the full variable domain is DVKVTQSSRYLVKRTGEKVFLECVQDMDHENMFWYRQDPGLGLRLIYFSYDVKMKEKGDIPEGYSVSREKKERFSLILESASTNQTSMYLCASSLGPGGAEQFFGPGTRLTVL.

V is TRBV27 and J is TRBJ2-1; 9 bases line up with TRBD2. From germline, CDR1 is MNHEY and CDR2 SMNVEV (reference sequence). The CDR3 has 16 amino acids. The trim removed 0 bases at V and 7 bases at J, leaving 7 bases unmatched. The CDR3 coding sequence is TGTGCCAGCAGTTTATCGGGTAGCGGGAGATGGAATGAGCAGTTCTTC. This sequence encodes CASSLSGSGRWNEQFF.

This chain uses TRBV18 with TRBJ2-6, with TRBD1 matching over 9 bases. J lost 3 bases, V lost 3 bases, and 6 bases had no gene match. The CDR3 length is 17 residues. CDR1 is KGHSH, CDR2 LQKENI, per germline. CDR3 coding DNA: TGTGCCAGCTCACCCACAGGGGGCGCTTATGGGGCCAACGTCCTGACTTTC. Translating gives CASSPTGGAYGANVLTF.

This chain connects TRBV7-2 to TRBJ1-1; maybe TRBD1 (6 bases). This CDR3 spans 14 amino acids. Deletions cut 1 base from V and 4 bases from J, with 10 bases between. The germline V gene encodes CDR1 SGHTA and CDR2 FQGNSA. CDR3 coding DNA: TGTGCCAGCAGCTTAGTACAGGGAAGCACTGAAGCTTTCTTT. It encodes CASSLVQGSTEAFF.

The J gene is TRBJ1-5, the V gene TRBV7-2; TRBD1 agrees at 7 bases. Germline V gene data show CDR1 as SGHTA and CDR2 as FQGNSA. With V trimmed by 5 bases and J by 9 bases, 10 bases remained unmatched. The CDR3 extends over 14 amino acids. As DNA, the CDR3 is TGTGCCAGCAGCCCCGACAGGGCCCTAGGGCCCCAGCATTTT. Its translation: CASSPDRALGPQHF.

V usage is TRBV7-2 and J usage is TRBJ2-7; D unclear. With 0 bases removed from V and 0 bases from J, the gap between germline ends came to 6 bases. Germline V gene sequence: CDR1 SGHTA, CDR2 FQGNSA. CDR3 length: 14 residues. In DNA form, the CDR3 reads TGTGCCAGCAGCTTAGCGCGGAGCTCCTACGAGCAGTACTTC. Its translation is CASSLARSSYEQYF.

The rearrangement uses TRBV3-1 (or the pseudogene TRBV3-2) and TRBJ2-5; 7 nucleotides match TRBD2. CDR1 and CDR2 from the germline V gene are LGHDT and YNNKEL (reference sequence). The CDR3 covers 16 residues. V gave up 0 bases and J gave up 2 bases; unmatched junction bases: 6. CDR3 DNA: TGTGCCAGCAGCCAAGAGGTACTAGCGACACAAGAGACCCAGTACTTC. Translation gives CASSQEVLATQETQYF.